One T cell receptor (beta chain) is described in this entry. Its antigen is undetermined. This sample stems from a study of cytomegalovirus exposure and HLA in healthy donors. Study at large: An analysis done earlier identified 120 million or so unique TCR beta sequences from approximately 180 million T cells. Whole-study results and caveats: The listing of approximately 160 TCR beta chains classed them as cytomegalovirus-associated.

Researchers ran the PCR with 60 Vbeta and 13 Jbeta primers. Data came from immunoSEQ multiplex PCR; TCRdb stores just in-frame clones and leaves some out. The sample shows about 130,000 clones, roughly 77% of them seen only once. This CDR3 region has 11 residues. V was trimmed by 8 bases and J by 6 bases, leaving 11 bases between them. Looked up from germline, CDR1 is SGHVS and CDR2 is FNYEAQ. This clonotype originated in a man aged 25-40 years in good health. Sequencing was performed on PBMCs. The chain links TRBV7-6 to TRBJ2-7; D might be TRBD2 (5 bases). The CDR3 DNA is TGTGCCAGCGCCGCGAGCGGCGAGCAGTACTTC. This codes for CASAASGEQYF. Full variable domain (remainder filled in from reference TRBV7-6 and TRBJ2-7): GAGVSQSPRYKVTKRGQDVALRCDPISGHVSLYWYRQALGQGPEFLTYFNYEAQQDKSGLPNDRFSAERPEGSISTLTIQRTEQRDSAMYRCASAASGEQYFGPGTRLTVT.